This TCR beta chain is from a study of CD8+ T cells in alopecia areata. Study information: Treated patients received oral tofacitinib, 5 to 10 mg twice daily.

RNA was extracted and reverse transcribed into cDNA as the sequencing template. Measured with immunoSEQ multiplex PCR; TCRdb has only the in-frame clones, and not every one. The sample shows 150,000 to 200,000 clones, 60% of them seen only once. This sample's treatment: oral pan-JAK inhibitor, 5-10 mg twice daily. Punch biopsies of lesional scalp, plus peripheral blood, were taken from alopecia areata patients. This CDR3 comprises 14 residues. Germline V CDR1 and CDR2: GTSNPN, SVGIG (reference sequence). The V end was cut by 1 base, the J end by 7 bases, with 14 bases between. Note on this clone: The sample carries other DNA sequences with the same CDR3.

Here the sequenced sample was CD4+ T cells sorted from blood, taken at week 24, from a patient treated with tofacitinib. The TCR sequence derives from a human donor with alopecia areata. The chain uses TRBV30 and TRBJ1-5; perhaps TRBD1 as D (5 bases). The CDR3 DNA is TGTGCCTGGAGTGATCGCCTAGGGGAACAGCCCCAGCATTTT. Translation gives CAWSDRLGEQPQHF. The whole variable domain, remainder taken from reference TRBV30 and TRBJ1-5, is SQTIHQWPATLVQPVGSPLSLECTVEGTSNPNLYWYRQAAGRGLQLLFYSVGIGQISSEVPQNLSASRPQDRQFILSSKKLLLSDSGFYLCAWSDRLGEQPQHFGDGTRLSIL.